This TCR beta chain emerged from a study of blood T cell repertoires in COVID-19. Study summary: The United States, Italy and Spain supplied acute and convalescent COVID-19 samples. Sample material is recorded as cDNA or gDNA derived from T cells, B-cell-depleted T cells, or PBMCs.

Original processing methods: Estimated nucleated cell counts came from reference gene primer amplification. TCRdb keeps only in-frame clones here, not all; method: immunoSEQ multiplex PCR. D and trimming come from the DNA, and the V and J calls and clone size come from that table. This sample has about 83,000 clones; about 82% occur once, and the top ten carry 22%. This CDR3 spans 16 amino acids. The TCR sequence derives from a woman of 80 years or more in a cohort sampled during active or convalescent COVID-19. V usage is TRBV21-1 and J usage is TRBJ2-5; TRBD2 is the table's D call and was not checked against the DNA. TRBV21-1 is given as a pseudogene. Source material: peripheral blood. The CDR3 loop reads CASSNEREWGQETQYF. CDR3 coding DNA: TGTGCCAGCAGCAACGAGCGGGAGTGGGGCCAAGAGACCCAGTACTTC.